This TCR beta chain came from a study of fetal regulatory T cell absence and autoimmunity listed by TCRdb under 2017. Study-level background: The IPEX patients showed exocrine pancreas autoimmunity in the absence of clinical diabetes. The paper as a whole reports these results and caveats: Cord blood and pancreas had broadly similar TRB gene family usage, resembling published neonatal and adult repertoires. The oligoclonal enrichment was interpreted as supporting antigen-driven autoimmunity in the pancreas before birth in IPEX syndrome. The TCR compartment showed significant oligoclonal enrichment in pancreas versus cord blood, with some top clones over 85-fold enriched.

V sheds 1 base and J sheds 4 bases, leaving 4 bases between their ends. The CDR3 goes from the cysteine to the phenylalanine over 12 residues. The DNA shown is the 36-base CDR3, in frame from base 1. Per the germline V gene, LGHNA is the CDR1 and YNFKEQ is the CDR2. About this clone itself: The target of this receptor is not known. No much larger clone is present one base from it, and per-base qualities are unavailable.

For repertoire sequencing, genomic DNA was processed from frozen pancreas tissue. The DNeasy Blood and Tissue Kit was used to extract about 1.7-3.1 ug of genomic DNA from umbilical cord blood or frozen pancreas. On the immunoSEQ human TCRbeta survey platform, a two-step multiplex PCR amplified and barcoded the TCRbeta CDR3 regions. Illumina instruments were used to sequence the libraries, and IgH from the same samples was sequenced in parallel. As for the original processing: To remove PCR and sequencing errors, raw reads were filtered against IMGT V, D, J definitions and grouped with a nearest-neighbor algorithm. A clone was defined as an identical nucleotide sequence, and differential abundance between tissues was tested with a Fisher exact test for each clone using a pFDR threshold of p<0.01. Clones whose frequencies were too low for statistical inference were excluded by a minimum inclusion filter of 10 in either sample. The immunoSEQ Analyzer was used for pairwise clonal comparisons, and IMGT tools were used to assess gene family usage. TCRdb's version of the immuneACCESS table is confined to in-frame rearrangements and falls short of the full clone set. An unresolved V gene accounts for under half of the shortfall where checked; the remainder is of unknown origin. V and J calls and clone size are as listed in that table; D and trimming were resolved from the DNA. This sample comprises about 95,000 clones, roughly 78% of them detected only once. Of the sample, 1.5% to 2% is held by the ten largest clones.

This sequence originates from a male donor with IPEX syndrome. The specimen was pancreas tissue. The rearranged chain carries TRBV4-2 and TRBJ2-5, with no confidently assigned D gene. The sequenced DNA: TGTGCCAGCAGCCAAGCGGGAGAGACCCAGTACTTC. Its translation reads: CASSQAGETQYF.